The rows below give T cell receptor beta chains drawn from one sample of a study of shared clonotypes between healthy human individuals. Sequencing was performed with immunoSEQ multiplex PCR; in TCRdb, only in-frame clones are kept and a portion is missing. Among over 800,000 clones listed, 80% to 95% were seen once. The sequenced sample consisted of naive CD8+ T cells sorted from blood. These receptors all come from a man aged 25-45 years in good health. The CDR3 runs from the conserved cysteine through the conserved F or W. D genes are given only for firm matches. The size of a clone is reported for some rows only, either as once, few or many, or as a class for expanded clones.

d_call: NA
clone_size: NA
j_call: TRBJ2-7
v_call: TRBV7-9
cdr3_aa: CASSYPTSPSKLQQYF
cdr3_nt: TGTGCCAGCAGCTACCCGACTAGTCCCTCTAAACTCCAGCAGTACTTC

d_call: NA
clone_size: NA
j_call: TRBJ2-2
v_call: TRBV7-9
cdr3_aa: CASSLQENTGELFF
cdr3_nt: TGTGCCAGCAGCTTACAGGAGAACACCGGGGAGCTGTTTTTT

d_call: NA
clone_size: NA
j_call: TRBJ2-2
v_call: TRBV6-5
cdr3_aa: CASSYGGDTGELFF
cdr3_nt: TGTGCCAGCAGTTACGGCGGGGACACCGGGGAGCTGTTTTTT

d_call: NA
clone_size: NA
j_call: TRBJ1-3
v_call: TRBV7-9
cdr3_aa: CASTFDSSGNTIYF
cdr3_nt: TGTGCCAGCACCTTCGACAGCTCTGGAAACACCATATATTTT

d_call: TRBD2
clone_size: NA
j_call: TRBJ2-1
v_call: TRBV6-4
cdr3_aa: CASSPGGVNEQFF
cdr3_nt: TGTGCCAGCTCCCCCGGGGGGGTCAATGAGCAGTTCTTC

d_call: NA
clone_size: once
j_call: TRBJ2-5
v_call: TRBV15
cdr3_aa: CATSRTTGLGETQYF
cdr3_nt: TGTGCCACCAGCCGAACAACGGGGTTGGGGGAGACCCAGTACTTC

d_call: TRBD2
clone_size: NA
j_call: TRBJ2-7
v_call: TRBV29-1
cdr3_aa: CSVRGSGSSYEQYF
cdr3_nt: TGCAGCGTTCGGGGTAGCGGGAGCTCCTACGAGCAGTACTTC

d_call: NA
clone_size: NA
j_call: TRBJ2-5
v_call: TRBV19
cdr3_aa: CASSSLERGQETQYF
cdr3_nt: TGTGCCAGTAGTTCCCTTGAGAGAGGCCAAGAGACCCAGTACTTC

d_call: NA
clone_size: many
j_call: TRBJ2-7
v_call: TRBV27
cdr3_aa: CASSSSGINYEQYF
cdr3_nt: TGTGCCAGCAGTTCGTCAGGGATTAACTACGAGCAGTACTTC

d_call: TRBD2
clone_size: NA
j_call: TRBJ2-1
v_call: TRBV4-1
cdr3_aa: CASSQDRTSGYNEQFF
cdr3_nt: TGCGCCAGCAGCCAAGATCGTACTAGCGGATACAATGAGCAGTTCTTC

d_call: TRBD1
clone_size: once
j_call: TRBJ1-2
v_call: TRBV7-9
cdr3_aa: CASSPLLTGKADGYTF
cdr3_nt: TGTGCCAGCAGCCCGCTTCTGACAGGGAAGGCAGATGGCTACACCTTC